A selection of T cell receptor beta chains follows, all from one sample in a study of shared clonotypes between healthy human individuals. Assay: immunoSEQ multiplex PCR; the TCRdb copy retains only in-frame clones and omits some. The table has about 2 million clones, about 95% seen once. The sample was naive CD8+ T cells sorted from blood. The receptors shown here come from a man aged 18 to 29 in good health. Both conserved end residues are part of each CDR3. Fields, in order: clone size, V gene, D gene, J gene, CDR3 protein, CDR3 DNA. D genes are given only for firm matches. The size of a clone is reported for some rows only, either as once, few or many, or as a class for expanded clones.

-	TRBV6-5	TRBD1	TRBJ1-5	CASSPTGSQPQHF	TGTGCCAGCAGTCCGACAGGGAGTCAGCCCCAGCATTTT
-	TRBV6-6	-	TRBJ1-1	CASRSNLGTEAFF	TGTGCCAGCAGGTCGAACCTCGGCACTGAAGCTTTCTTT
-	TRBV27	-	TRBJ2-7	CASSLGSTGPYEQYF	TGTGCCAGCAGTTTGGGATCGACAGGCCCGTATGAGCAGTACTTC
-	TRBV5-1	TRBD2	TRBJ2-1	CASSPQRGGHNEQFF	TGCGCCAGCAGCCCACAGCGGGGGGGCCACAATGAGCAGTTCTTC
-	TRBV11-2	-	TRBJ1-1	CASSETAMNTEAFF	TGTGCCAGCAGCGAGACAGCCATGAACACTGAAGCTTTCTTT
-	TRBV27	TRBD2	TRBJ2-7	CASSPSAGTRSYEQYF	TGTGCCAGCAGTCCCTCTGCCGGGACTAGATCCTACGAGCAGTACTTC
-	TRBV19	-	TRBJ2-2	CASSIAENTGELFF	TGTGCCAGTAGTATTGCGGAGAACACCGGGGAGCTGTTTTTT
-	TRBV7-6	-	TRBJ1-1	CASSLAWDSNTEAFF	TGTGCCAGCAGCTTAGCTTGGGACTCGAACACTGAAGCTTTCTTT
-	TRBV7-9	-	TRBJ2-2	CASSFPGAGELFF	TGTGCCAGCAGCTTCCCGGGGGCCGGGGAGCTGTTTTTT
-	TRBV9	-	TRBJ2-3	CASSVEGRGGGQGSTDTQYF	TGTGCCAGCAGCGTAGAAGGAAGGGGAGGTGGTCAGGGAAGCACAGATACGCAGTATTTT
-	TRBV5-6	-	TRBJ2-1	CASSLGTDYNEQFF	TGTGCCAGCAGCTTGGGGACGGACTACAATGAGCAGTTCTTC
-	TRBV28	-	TRBJ2-7	CASSFSASQFPYEQYF	TGTGCCAGCAGTTTTTCGGCATCTCAATTCCCCTACGAGCAGTACTTC
-	TRBV4-2	-	TRBJ2-3	CASSQEAPLFTDTQYF	TGTGCCAGCAGCCAAGAGGCGCCCCTTTTCACAGATACGCAGTATTTT
-	TRBV4-1	-	TRBJ2-6	CASSQVRDNSLSGANVLTF	TGCGCCAGCAGCCAAGTTCGGGACAACTCCCTCTCTGGGGCCAACGTCCTGACTTTC
-	TRBV19	TRBD2	TRBJ2-7	CASSPAGTRNEQYF	TGTGCCAGTAGTCCCGCCGGGACTAGAAACGAGCAGTACTTC
-	TRBV5-6	TRBD1	TRBJ1-2	CASRPQGAEYGYTF	TGTGCCAGCAGACCCCAGGGGGCCGAGTACGGCTACACCTTC
-	TRBV14	-	TRBJ2-3	CASSQDYGAPGTQYF	TGTGCCAGCAGCCAAGATTACGGGGCCCCCGGTACGCAGTATTTT
-	TRBV6-6	TRBD1	TRBJ1-1	CASRDHRGSIAEAFF	TGTGCCAGCAGGGATCACAGGGGGTCTATTGCTGAAGCTTTCTTT
-	TRBV28	-	TRBJ2-7	CASSLPRRLGHEQYF	TGTGCCAGCAGTTTACCCCGCAGGTTGGGACACGAGCAGTACTTC
-	TRBV27	TRBD2	TRBJ2-7	CASGRETYEQYF	TGTGCCTCTGGGAGGGAAACCTACGAGCAGTACTTC
-	TRBV4-3	-	TRBJ1-1	CASSQDFTGANTEAFF	TGCGCCAGCAGCCAAGATTTCACAGGAGCTAACACTGAAGCTTTCTTT
-	TRBV6-1	-	TRBJ2-7	CASSEALEGSYEQYF	TGTGCCAGCAGTGAAGCGCTCGAGGGCTCCTACGAGCAGTACTTC
-	TRBV4-1	-	TRBJ2-3	CASSPSGGLGTDTQYF	TGCGCCAGCAGCCCCTCGGGGGGCTTGGGCACAGATACGCAGTATTTT
-	TRBV9	TRBD2	TRBJ2-1	CASSVTGTSGYNEQFF	TGTGCCAGCAGCGTCACCGGGACTAGCGGCTACAATGAGCAGTTCTTC
-	TRBV5-8	-	TRBJ2-7	CASSLAGGDYEQYF	TGTGCCAGCAGCTTGGCGGGGGGCGACTACGAGCAGTACTTC
-	TRBV4-1	-	TRBJ1-1	CASSQTDLNTEAFF	TGCGCCAGCAGCCAGACAGATTTGAACACTGAAGCTTTCTTT
-	TRBV6-1	-	TRBJ1-5	CASSEGYQPQHF	TGTGCCAGCAGTGAGGGGTATCAGCCCCAGCATTTT
-	TRBV5-1	TRBD1	TRBJ2-3	CASTYGQGGTDTQYF	TGCGCCAGCACTTACGGACAGGGGGGCACAGATACGCAGTATTTT
-	TRBV27	-	TRBJ2-7	CASSLLGDEQYF	TGTGCCAGCAGTTTATTGGGGGACGAGCAGTACTTC
-	TRBV6-5	-	TRBJ2-3	CASSYSDEADTQYF	TGTGCCAGCAGTTACTCGGACGAGGCAGATACGCAGTATTTT
-	TRBV4-1	-	TRBJ1-4	CASSQKAQGRWEKLFF	TGCGCCAGCAGCCAAAAAGCGCAGGGGAGGTGGGAAAAACTGTTTTTT
-	TRBV6-5	TRBD2	TRBJ2-2	CASSYLAGEGGELFF	TGTGCCAGCAGTTACCTAGCGGGAGAGGGGGGGGAGCTGTTTTTT
-	TRBV30	TRBD2	TRBJ2-7	CAWGPGTSFEQYF	TGTGCCTGGGGCCCGGGGACTAGCTTCGAGCAGTACTTC
-	TRBV7-9	TRBD2	TRBJ2-1	CASSLAVAGGGEQFF	TGTGCCAGCAGCTTAGCAGTAGCGGGAGGAGGTGAGCAGTTCTTC
once	TRBV5-8	-	TRBJ2-5	CASSVRHVETQYF	TGTGCCAGCAGCGTACGACATGTCGAGACCCAGTACTTC
once	TRBV7-9	-	TRBJ2-7	CASSLVADPYEQYF	TGTGCCAGCAGCTTAGTTGCGGATCCCTACGAGCAGTACTTC
once	TRBV6-1	-	TRBJ2-7	CASSEDIAEEQYF	TGTGCCAGCAGTGAAGATATAGCGGAAGAGCAGTACTTC
-	TRBV10-3	TRBD2	TRBJ2-1	CAITPGLAGDNEQFF	TGTGCCATCACGCCGGGACTAGCGGGAGACAATGAGCAGTTCTTC
-	TRBV6-5	-	TRBJ2-5	CASSYSGGDQETQYF	TGTGCCAGCAGTTACTCCGGCGGGGACCAAGAGACCCAGTACTTC
-	TRBV6-5	-	TRBJ2-1	CASVATPHTLNEQFF	TGTGCCAGTGTAGCGACACCCCATACTCTCAATGAGCAGTTCTTC
-	TRBV27	TRBD2	TRBJ2-7	CASSPLGLAGDAYEQYF	TGTGCCAGCAGTCCACTGGGACTAGCGGGAGACGCCTACGAGCAGTACTTC
-	TRBV13	-	TRBJ1-6	CASNEGGYGSPLHF	TGTGCCAGCAATGAAGGGGGGTACGGTTCACCCCTCCACTTT